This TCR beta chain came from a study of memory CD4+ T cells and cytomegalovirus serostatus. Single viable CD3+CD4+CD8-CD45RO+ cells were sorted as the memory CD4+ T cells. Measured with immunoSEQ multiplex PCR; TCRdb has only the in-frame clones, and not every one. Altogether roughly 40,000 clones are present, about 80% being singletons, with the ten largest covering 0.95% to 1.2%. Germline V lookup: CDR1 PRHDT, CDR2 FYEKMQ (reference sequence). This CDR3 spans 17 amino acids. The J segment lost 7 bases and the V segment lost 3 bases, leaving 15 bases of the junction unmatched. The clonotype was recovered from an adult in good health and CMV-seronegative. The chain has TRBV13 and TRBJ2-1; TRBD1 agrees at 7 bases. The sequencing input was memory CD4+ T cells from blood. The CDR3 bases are TGTGCCAGCAGCTTGGGGTTTTCAGACAGGGTCCTGAATGAGCAGTTCTTC. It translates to CASSLGFSDRVLNEQFF.